These 20 T cell receptor beta chains share one sample of origin, sequenced in a study of T-cell reconstitution after alpha-beta-depleted transplantation in children. This sample's TCRbeta library carried unique molecular identifier barcodes. Using its own MiXCR run on the PCR reads, TCRdb lists one record per CDR3 protein. The sample carries 500,000 or so distinct CDR3 sequences, approximately 10% recorded once. This sample comprised PBMCs, mostly from graft donor cells, obtained 180 days after TCRalphabeta/CD19-depleted stem cell transplant. These receptors originate from a female patient under 10 years old who had a stem cell transplant for aplastic anemia, so the T cells may come from the graft donor.

This clonotype was detected a few times. The CDR3 region has the DNA TGTGCCAGCAGACTGACTAGCGGGTACACAGATACGCAGTATTTT. Its translation is CASRLTSGYTDTQYF. The chain uses TRBV12-3 or TRBV12-4 and TRBJ2-3; 10 bases line up with TRBD2. The CDR3 is made up of 15 amino acids. With 6 bases clipped from V and 2 bases from J, the junction kept 5 bases outside the gene matches.

J is TRBJ2-7 and V is TRBV5-5; D might be TRBD1 or TRBD2, each matching 7 bases. CDR3 size: 13 residues. V lost 4 bases to trimming and J lost 6 bases, with 14 bases between them. Germline values: CDR1 SGHKS, CDR2 YYEKEE (reference sequence). CDR3 residues: CASSHFRGGEQYV. The DNA of the CDR3 is TGTGCCAGCAGCCATTTCAGGGGGGGCGAGCAGTACGTC.

J is TRBJ2-4 and V is TRBV13; 10 bases agree with TRBD1. With 4 bases clipped from V and 6 bases from J, the junction kept 9 bases outside the gene matches. The CDR3 covers 16 residues. Germline V gene sequence: CDR1 PRHDT, CDR2 FYEKMQ (reference sequence). The CDR3 coding sequence is TGTGCCAGCAGCTGGGGGGACAGGGGACGCGCAAACATTCAGTACTTC. Amino acid sequence: CASSWGDRGRANIQYF.

On this clonotype: A much larger clonotype is one base distant, so this may be a read error. The chain has TRBV3-1 and TRBJ1-1; 9 nucleotides match TRBD1. Germline-derived CDR1 and CDR2 are LGHDT and YNNKEL (reference sequence). The CDR3 covers 15 residues. J gave up 3 bases and V 10 bases, and 12 bases lay outside the gene matches. CDR3 nucleotides: TGTGCCATCAGTCCCGGATGGGACAGGGACACTGAAGCTTTCTTT. The encoded protein is CAISPGWDRDTEAFF.

CDR3 nucleotides: TGTGCCAGCAGCTTGGCCTCCAGGGGGCTGGATACGCAGTATTTT. Residues: CASSLASRGLDTQYF. This rearrangement joins TRBV5-5 to TRBJ2-3, with 8 bases identical to TRBD1. This CDR3 has 15 residues. The ends lost 0 bases at V and 6 bases at J; junction bases unmatched: 6. In germline, CDR1 is SGHKS, CDR2 YYEKEE (reference sequence). Full variable domain (rest looked up from reference TRBV5-5 and TRBJ2-3): DAGVTQSPTHLIKTRGQQVTLRCSPISGHKSVSWYQQVLGQGPQFIFQYYEKEERGRGNFPDRFSARQFPNYSSELNVNALLLGDSALYLCASSLASRGLDTQYFGPGTRLTVL.

The chain recombines TRBV2 with TRBJ1-2; 8 bases fit TRBD1. Looked up from germline, CDR1 is SNHLY and CDR2 is FYNNEI. The CDR3 extends over 13 amino acids. J gave up 3 bases and V 10 bases, and 7 bases lay outside the gene matches. The CDR3 DNA follows: TGTGCCAAACCCTTGACAGGGGACTATGGCTACACCTTC. Translated, it gives CAKPLTGDYGYTF.

This CDR3 is CASSYGQGDTEAFF. The CDR3 DNA reads TGTGCCAGCAGTTACGGACAGGGGGACACTGAAGCTTTCTTT. This sequence joins TRBV6-5 and TRBJ1-1; 10 bases align to TRBD1. The CDR3 loop spans 14 amino acids. Germline V gives CDR1 MNHEY, CDR2 SVGAGI. The trim removed 2 bases at V and 3 bases at J, leaving 0 bases unmatched.

This clonotype occurred a few times. V usage is TRBV6-2 or TRBV6-3 and J usage is TRBJ2-1; 9 bases line up with TRBD2. Germline trimming cut 0 bases from V and 7 bases from J; bases unmatched to any gene: 13. The germline V gene encodes CDR1 MNHEY and CDR2 SVGEGT. The CDR3 sequence is 18 residues long. The CDR3 DNA is TGTGCCAGCAGTTACTCGGGAAGTTGGGCGGGAGGGAGAAATGAGCAGTTCTTC. It codes for CASSYSGSWAGGRNEQFF.

The rearrangement joins TRBV20-1 to TRBJ1-2; D not resolved. Trimming stripped 5 bases from V and 4 bases from J, with 14 bases between. This CDR3 is 13 amino acids long. CDR1 is DFQATT and CDR2 is SNEGSKA in the germline V gene (reference sequence). This chain's CDR3 is CSAGSRQSYGYTF. The CDR3 coding sequence is TGCAGTGCTGGTAGCAGGCAGTCCTATGGCTACACCTTC.

The chain carries TRBV9 and TRBJ1-1, with D uncertain. V was clipped by 4 bases and J by 4 bases, with 14 bases between them. Germline lookup yields CDR1 SGDLS and CDR2 YYNGEE. CDR3 size: 14 residues. The DNA of the CDR3 is TGTGCCAGCAGCTCATTTCAAGGATTCACTGAAGCTTTCTTT. This encodes CASSSFQGFTEAFF.

The chain joins TRBV12-3 or TRBV12-4 to TRBJ1-1; D ambiguous. This CDR3 is built from 15 residues. Trimming cost V 2 bases and J 1 base, with 11 bases left between them. Written as DNA, the CDR3 is TGTGCCAGCAGTTTAAGACGGCCGCAGAACACTGAAGCTTTCTTT. It codes for CASSLRRPQNTEAFF.

This clonotype appeared many times. The rearrangement links TRBV28 to TRBJ2-1; 7 positions agree with TRBD2. Germline values: CDR1 MDHEN, CDR2 SYDVKM. This CDR3 has 15 amino acids. The junction had 8 bases not matched to a gene; V was cut back by 6 bases and J by 3 bases. The CDR3 nucleotides are TGTGCCAGCAGGACTAGCCCGTCTCTCTACAATGAGCAGTTCTTC. It encodes CASRTSPSLYNEQFF.

This clonotype occurred a few times. The chain couples TRBV6-5 to TRBJ2-1, with D tentatively TRBD2 (5 bases). The CDR3 runs to 14 residues. Trimming removed 2 bases at V and 4 bases at J, with 9 bases between. CDR1 and CDR2 from the germline V gene are MNHEY and SVGAGI. The CDR3 nucleotides read TGTGCCAGCAGTTACGGGGAGCGGTACAATGAGCAGTTCTTC. Protein product: CASSYGERYNEQFF.

The V and J genes are TRBV20-1 and TRBJ2-3, with 7 bases matching TRBD2. The germline V gene encodes CDR1 DFQATT and CDR2 SNEGSKA (reference sequence). V was clipped by 0 bases and J by 4 bases; unmatched bases: 7. This CDR3 is 15 amino acids long. The CDR3 here is CSARDPAGAADTQYF. The CDR3 coding sequence is TGCAGTGCTAGAGACCCGGCGGGAGCTGCAGATACGCAGTATTTT.

Only a few counts were recorded for this clonotype. The J gene is TRBJ1-1, the V gene TRBV6-2 or TRBV6-3; D unresolved. CDR1 and CDR2 from the germline V gene are MNHEY and SVGEGT. The CDR3 sequence is 13 residues long. The V gene lost 2 bases and the J gene lost 0 bases, with 4 bases spanning the gap. The CDR3 DNA reads as TGTGCCAGCAGTTACGCAATGAACACTGAAGCTTTCTTT. Its translation is CASSYAMNTEAFF.

The V and J genes are TRBV3-1 and TRBJ1-4, with 7 nucleotides matching TRBD1. V was pared by 6 bases and J by 7 bases, with 8 bases of the junction left unmatched. Germline CDR1 LGHDT, CDR2 YNNKEL (reference sequence). The CDR3 consists of 14 residues. The CDR3 sequence: CASSHRGSGEKLFF. The CDR3 DNA is TGTGCCAGCAGTCACAGGGGCAGTGGTGAAAAACTGTTTTTT.

In this sample, this clonotype turned up many times. The genes are TRBV30 and TRBJ1-4; D gene ambiguous. CDR1 is GTSNPN and CDR2 is SVGIG in the germline V gene (reference sequence). The V and J ends lost 2 bases and 7 bases respectively, with 11 bases between them. CDR3 length: 13 residues. The CDR3 DNA sequence: TGTGCCTGGAGTAACGGGCCGCTTGAAAAACTGTTTTTT. This gives the protein CAWSNGPLEKLFF.

This clonotype was observed a few times. J is TRBJ2-4 and V is TRBV10-3; D unclear. Germline V gene sequence: CDR1 ENHRY, CDR2 SYGVKD. This CDR3 has 17 amino acids. Trimming pared 0 bases from V and 2 bases from J, leaving 14 bases between. Written as DNA, the CDR3 is TGTGCCATCAGTGAGTCGGAGCTAGATCTGACCAAAAACATTCAGTACTTC. Residues: CAISESELDLTKNIQYF.

Only a few counts were recorded for this clonotype. The chain joins TRBV7-9 to TRBJ1-5, with no clear D. From germline, CDR1 is SEHNR and CDR2 FQNEAQ (reference sequence). The V end was cut by 3 bases, the J end by 7 bases, with 10 bases between. The CDR3 has 13 amino acids. CDR3 DNA sequence: TGTGCCAGCAGCTTTTGGGGTGAACAGCCCCAGCATTTT. This translates into CASSFWGEQPQHF.

Only a few counts were recorded for this clonotype. The CDR3 loop reads CASSLAGGAVNEKLFF. CDR3 sequence (DNA): TGTGCCAGCAGCTTAGCTGGGGGCGCGGTTAATGAAAAACTGTTTTTT. V gene TRBV7-2 combines with J gene TRBJ1-4; TRBD1 might be the D (6 bases). Germline V lookup: CDR1 SGHTA, CDR2 FQGNSA. The V and J ends lost 0 bases and 4 bases respectively, with 12 bases between them. The CDR3 is 16 residues long.